This T cell receptor (beta chain) was captured by sequencing in a study of identical twins (dated by TCRdb to the mid-2010s). Context from the whole study: To test whether fetal clonotypes persist, this study deep-sequenced TCR alpha and beta repertoires from monozygotic twins, from unrelated adults of various ages, and from cord blood. To rule out contamination, the twin experiments were replicated at different times with different library preparation protocols. The paper as a whole reports these results and caveats: Compared with coincidental sharing between unrelated individuals, an excess of low generation-probability sequences was observed among out-of-frame TCR alpha sequences shared between twins. Because the same donors could not be followed over many years, conclusions were based on cross-sectional statistical analysis. In monozygotic twins, recombination models systematically underestimated out-of-frame TCR alpha sharing, but the models matched the sharing seen between unrelated individuals. A weaker excess of twin sharing was found in beta out-of-frame sequences because the signal-to-noise ratio was lowered by fewer shared sequences. Abundant cord blood beta clonotypes carried fewer insertions; young adult naive repertoires showed a weaker similar trend, while memory repertoires showed none. Invariant T cells such as MAIT and iNKT could partly confound zero-insertion analyses, although diverse VJ usage argued against such confounding for most clonotypes.

V is reduced by 1 base and J by 5 bases, leaving a spacing of 15 bases between them. In the germline V gene, CDR1 corresponds to SGHRS and CDR2 to YFSETQ. The cysteine opens and the phenylalanine closes a CDR3 of 15 amino acids. Just the 45-base CDR3 DNA is kept, in frame starting at base 1. This clonotype was picked up a small number of times. What this receptor recognizes is not known. No much larger clone is present one base from it, and per-base qualities are unavailable. The method behind the library was 5' RACE. The sample was run on an Illumina HiSeq 2000. A universal primer binding site was introduced by template switching, and a unique molecular identifier was present in the final cDNA, enabling accurate counting of TCR cDNA molecules. Specific primers in the conserved constant-segment region were used to synthesize first-strand cDNA for TCR alpha and beta chains. Each cDNA library was double barcoded, with a SMART-Mk sample barcode plus Illumina barcodes, to control for contamination. TruSeq adapter sequences along with Illumina sample barcodes were introduced in two successive PCR steps. The TCR alpha and beta cDNA libraries were sequenced on the Illumina HiSeq platform using custom primers. On the authors' methods: Raw reads were processed with MiGEC to extract unique molecular identifiers, and MiXCR was used to determine CDR3 positions. For each individual, recombination models were inferred using an EM algorithm with the repgenHMM and IGoR tools. Shared clonotypes were analyzed with the tcR package in R, and sharing was normalized by the product of cloneset sizes. To study raw recombination free of thymic and clonal selection effects, out-of-frame nonproductive sequences were analyzed. The raw public reads went through TCRdb reprocessing: fastp at Q25, MiXCR clone calling, in-frame beta chains kept. Rows are combined by CDR3 protein, so each entry shows the most common genes and DNA. The V and J calls and clone size are TCRdb's, not the authors'. Here the sample has about 920,000 distinct CDR3 sequences; 12% occur a single time. The top ten hold about 1.5% of the sample.

Every donor was a healthy Caucasian. Three pairs of female monozygotic twins, all aged about 18 to 30 years, made up the twin cohort. Peripheral blood mononuclear cells were the source from which RNA for the TCR libraries was isolated. The sample also formed part of further work on yellow fever vaccine responses in identical twins. As described in the second report: The authors reported that the T cell response to vaccination in identical twins appeared partly convergent and partly personalized. In identical twins, the study followed T cell clones that responded to the vaccine with precision.

The source material was PBMCs. The chain links TRBV5-1 with TRBJ2-5; TRBD1 might be the D gene, on 6 matching bases. This TCR derives from a woman younger than 35 in good health. The nucleotides read TGCGCCAGCAGCTTGACTATCCTGAGGGGGGAGACCCAGTACTTC. Its translation reads: CASSLTILRGETQYF.